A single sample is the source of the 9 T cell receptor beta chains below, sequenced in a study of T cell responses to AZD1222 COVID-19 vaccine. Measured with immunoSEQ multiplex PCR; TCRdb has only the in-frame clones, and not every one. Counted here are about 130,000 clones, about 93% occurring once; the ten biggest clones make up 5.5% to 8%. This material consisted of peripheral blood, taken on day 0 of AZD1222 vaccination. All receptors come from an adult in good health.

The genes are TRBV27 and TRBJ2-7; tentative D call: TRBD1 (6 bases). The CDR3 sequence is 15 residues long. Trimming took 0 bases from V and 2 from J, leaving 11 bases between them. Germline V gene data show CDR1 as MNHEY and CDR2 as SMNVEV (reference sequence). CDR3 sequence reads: CASSLSTGNPYEQYF. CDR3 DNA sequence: TGTGCCAGCAGTTTATCCACAGGGAATCCCTACGAGCAGTACTTC.

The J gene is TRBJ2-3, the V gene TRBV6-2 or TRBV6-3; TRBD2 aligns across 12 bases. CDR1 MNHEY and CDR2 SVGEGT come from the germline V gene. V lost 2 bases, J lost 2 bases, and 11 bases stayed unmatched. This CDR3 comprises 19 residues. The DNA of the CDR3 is TGTGCCAGCAGTTACCCCGGACTAGCGGGGAATACACTCACAGATACGCAGTATTTT. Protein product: CASSYPGLAGNTLTDTQYF.

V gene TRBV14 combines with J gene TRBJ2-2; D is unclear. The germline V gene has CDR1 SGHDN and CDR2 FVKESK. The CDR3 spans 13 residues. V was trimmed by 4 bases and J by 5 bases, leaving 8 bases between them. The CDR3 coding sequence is TGTGCCAGCAGCCTACCCCGTACCGGGGAGCTGTTTTTT. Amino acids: CASSLPRTGELFF. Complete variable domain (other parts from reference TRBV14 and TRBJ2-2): EAGVTQFPSHSVIEKGQTVTLRCDPISGHDNLYWYRRVMGKEIKFLLHFVKESKQDESGMPNNRFLAERTGGTYSTLKVQPAELEDSGVYFCASSLPRTGELFFGEGSRLTVL.

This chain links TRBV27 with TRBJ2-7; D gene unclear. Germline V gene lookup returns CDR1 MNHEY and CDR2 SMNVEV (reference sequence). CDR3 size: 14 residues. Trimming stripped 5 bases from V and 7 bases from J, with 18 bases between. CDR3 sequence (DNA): TGTGCCAGCAGTCAGGCCCCCCACGTGGGTGAGCAGTACTTC. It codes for CASSQAPHVGEQYF.

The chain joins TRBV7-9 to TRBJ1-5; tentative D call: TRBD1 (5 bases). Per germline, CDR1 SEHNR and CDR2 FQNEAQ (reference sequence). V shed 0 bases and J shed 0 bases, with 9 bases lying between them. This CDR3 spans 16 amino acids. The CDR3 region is CASSLAGGDSNQPQHF. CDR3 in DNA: TGTGCCAGCAGCTTAGCGGGGGGAGATAGCAATCAGCCCCAGCATTTT.

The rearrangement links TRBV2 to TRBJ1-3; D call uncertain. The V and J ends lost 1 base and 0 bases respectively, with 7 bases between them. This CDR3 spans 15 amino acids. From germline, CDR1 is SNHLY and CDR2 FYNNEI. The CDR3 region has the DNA TGTGCCAGCAGTGAAGACACCAGCTCTGGAAACACCATATATTTT. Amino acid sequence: CASSEDTSSGNTIYF. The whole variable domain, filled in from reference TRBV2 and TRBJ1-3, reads EPEVTQTPSHQVTQMGQEVILRCVPISNHLYFYWYRQILGQKVEFLVSFYNNEISEKSEIFDDQFSVERPDGSNFTLKIRSTKLEDSAMYFCASSEDTSSGNTIYFGEGSWLTVV.

The CDR3 sequence is CASAKGILAGQQETQYF. CDR3 bases: TGTGCCAGTGCCAAGGGAATACTAGCGGGTCAACAAGAGACCCAGTACTTC. This chain links TRBV2 with TRBJ2-5, with 9 bases that match TRBD2. Germline V gene lookup returns CDR1 SNHLY and CDR2 FYNNEI. V shed 9 bases, J shed 2 bases, and the junction held 16 bases outside the gene matches. This CDR3 region has 17 residues. The complete variable domain, with remaining parts taken from reference TRBV2 and TRBJ2-5, reads EPEVTQTPSHQVTQMGQEVILRCVPISNHLYFYWYRQILGQKVEFLVSFYNNEISEKSEIFDDQFSVERPDGSNFTLKIRSTKLEDSAMYFCASAKGILAGQQETQYFGPGTRLLVL.

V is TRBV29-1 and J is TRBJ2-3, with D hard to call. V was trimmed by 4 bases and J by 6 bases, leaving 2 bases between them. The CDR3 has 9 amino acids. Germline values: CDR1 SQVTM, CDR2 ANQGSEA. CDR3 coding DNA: TGCAGCGTTGCTGATACGCAGTATTTT. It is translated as CSVADTQYF.

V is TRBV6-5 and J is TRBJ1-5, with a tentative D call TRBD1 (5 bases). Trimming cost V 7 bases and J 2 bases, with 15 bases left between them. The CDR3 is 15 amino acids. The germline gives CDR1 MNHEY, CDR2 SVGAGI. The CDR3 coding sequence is TGTGCCAGCAAGGGGATCGGGGGAGGCAATCAGCCCCAGCATTTT. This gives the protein CASKGIGGGNQPQHF.